The sample holds many counts of the clone carrying this T cell receptor beta chain. TCRdb re-called the RACE reads through MiXCR, storing one row per CDR3 protein. The sample contains 350,000 to 400,000 distinct CDR3 sequences, 5.1% of which appear only once. The entry originates in a study of human T cells and chemical hapten exposure. Study as a whole: A 2 cm by 2 cm inner upper arm patch received 2% DPC for sensitization. Alopecia areata, totalis or universalis affected patients who were mostly female.

The CDR3 consists of 15 residues. Germline CDR1 is SGHDN and CDR2 is FVKESK. Trimming took 3 bases from V and 7 from J, leaving 18 bases between them. Time point of the sample: pre-sensitization, week 0. Treatment denoted: therapeutic diphenylcyclopropenone sensitization with weekly scalp DPC. The sequence was obtained from a woman in her 50s with alopecia areata. Some clones in this sample may be carry-over from other donors' samples. Sequencing was performed on whole blood, taken in connection with sensitization to the hapten diphenylcyclopropenone (DPC). The chain carries TRBV14 and TRBJ1-2, with D unclear. This chain's CDR3 is CASSQFVGRVRGYTF. The DNA of the CDR3 is TGTGCCAGCAGCCAGTTCGTCGGGAGGGTTCGTGGCTACACCTTC.